One sample yielded the 22 T cell receptor beta chains listed below, sequenced in a study of identical twins. One entry per CDR3 protein, called by TCRdb with MiXCR from the 5' RACE reads. The table lists a few hundred thousand distinct CDR3 sequences, approximately 8.7% of them singletons. Sequencing was performed on naive T cells sorted from blood. The receptors were gathered from a woman aged 45-65 years in good health.

This clonotype showed up just a few times. The chain links TRBV5-1 to TRBJ2-4; 7 bases match TRBD1. The CDR3 extends over 14 amino acids. Germline assignment: CDR1 SGHRS and CDR2 YFSETQ. Trimming cost V 0 bases and J 8 bases; bases outside gene matches: 5. Here the CDR3 reads CASSLGDRDDIQYF. In nucleotides, the CDR3 is TGCGCCAGCAGCTTGGGAGACAGGGATGACATTCAGTACTTC.

The chain uses TRBV3-1 and TRBJ2-5, with no clear D. V was cut by 0 bases and J by 4 bases, with 3 bases left in between. Germline V CDR1 and CDR2: LGHDT, YNNKEL (reference sequence). CDR3 size: 12 residues. As DNA, the CDR3 is TGTGCCAGCAGCCAAGATACAGAGACCCAGTACTTC. It is translated as CASSQDTETQYF.

This clonotype was seen only a few times. V and J are TRBV2 and TRBJ2-3, with 8 positions matching TRBD2. This CDR3 is built from 15 residues. V shed 6 bases and J 2 bases; nucleotides not matched to a gene: 7. Germline lookup yields CDR1 SNHLY and CDR2 FYNNEI. CDR3 DNA: TGTGCCAGCAGGGCCACTAGCGGACTCACAGATACGCAGTATTTT. The encoded protein is CASRATSGLTDTQYF.

This clonotype came up many times. The J gene is TRBJ2-2, the V gene TRBV7-8, with 16 positions matching TRBD2. This CDR3 comprises 20 residues. The V segment lost 6 bases and the J segment 4 bases; nucleotides outside the gene matches: 14. In germline, CDR1 is SGHVS, CDR2 FQNEAQ. CDR3 amino acids: CASRNTGTSGRAPSTGELFF. In nucleotides, the CDR3 is TGTGCCAGCAGAAATACCGGGACTAGCGGGAGGGCCCCGAGCACCGGGGAGCTGTTTTTT.

This clonotype was counted a few times. The CDR3 DNA reads as TGTGCCAGCAGCATTGCGAGCGGGAGGTACAATGAGCAGTTCTTC. Translation gives CASSIASGRYNEQFF. This chain connects TRBV7-2 to TRBJ2-1, with 9 positions matching TRBD2. The CDR3 runs 15 residues. CDR1 is SGHTA and CDR2 is FQGNSA in the germline V gene. Trimming at V came to 5 bases and at J to 4 bases, leaving 6 bases not matched to a gene.

This clonotype came up many times. The J gene is TRBJ2-1, the V gene TRBV12-3 or TRBV12-4; 8 nucleotides line up with TRBD2. This CDR3 has 16 residues. Trimming cost V 8 bases and J 0 bases; bases outside gene matches: 9. CDR3 amino acids: CASQSLAGSSYNEQFF. DNA for the CDR3: TGTGCCAGCCAGTCCCTAGCGGGTTCCTCCTACAATGAGCAGTTCTTC.

In this sample, this clonotype turned up many times. The chain's CDR3 is CASREEMAAPNQPQHF. The CDR3 region has the DNA TGTGCCAGCAGGGAAGAGATGGCCGCTCCCAATCAGCCCCAGCATTTT. The genes are TRBV6-6 and TRBJ1-5; unclear D gene. Germline V CDR1 and CDR2: MNHNY, SVGAGI (reference sequence). This CDR3 contains 16 residues. Deletions cut 6 bases from V and 3 bases from J, with 18 bases between.

This clonotype occurred a few times. A junction boundary mismatches the germline segment, possibly from a read error. The chain links TRBV6-6 to TRBJ1-6; D is unclear. The CDR3 is 16 amino acids. Germline CDR1 is MNHNY and CDR2 is SVGAGI (reference sequence). CDR3 residues: CARSSNPTAANSPLHF. CDR3 sequence (DNA): TGTGCCCGCAGTTCGAACCCGACGGCAGCGAATTCACCCCTCCACTTT.

V usage is TRBV5-1 and J usage is TRBJ2-7, with D possibly matching TRBD1 (6 bases). Germline V gene lookup returns CDR1 SGHRS and CDR2 YFSETQ. The CDR3 is 14 residues long. V gave up 4 bases and J gave up 3 bases, with 14 bases separating them. The DNA of the CDR3 is TGCGCCAGCAGCCGGACCGGGACACTCTACGAGCAGTACTTC. Its translation: CASSRTGTLYEQYF.

This clonotype came up a few times. The J gene is TRBJ2-3, the V gene TRBV5-1, with D possibly TRBD2 on 5 matching bases. The CDR3 is 14 amino acids. Germline values: CDR1 SGHRS, CDR2 YFSETQ. Trimming removed 4 bases from V and 3 bases from J, with 12 bases in between. The CDR3 bases are TGCGCCAGCAGCCCCGGAGGTCAAACAGATACGCAGTATTTT. It is translated as CASSPGGQTDTQYF.

The rearrangement joins TRBV21-1 to TRBJ2-1. TRBV21-1 is marked as a pseudogene. This CDR3 is 14 amino acids long. CDR3 in DNA: TGTGCCAGCAGCAGACCGACCAGGAGCAATGAGCAGTTCTTC. Translating it yields CASSRPTRSNEQFF.

This clonotype occurred many times. The V call is TRBV11-2, the J call TRBJ2-1, with D uncertain. This CDR3 comprises 16 residues. Germline values: CDR1 SGHAT, CDR2 FQNNGV. Trimming cost V 5 bases and J 1 base, with 15 bases left between them. CDR3 in amino acids: CASSVGPGSSYNEQFF. CDR3 coding DNA: TGTGCCAGCAGCGTGGGCCCTGGGTCATCCTACAATGAGCAGTTCTTC.

This clonotype was observed a few times. The chain uses TRBV29-1 and TRBJ1-6, with TRBD1 identical over 7 bases. The CDR3 contains 13 residues. CDR1 SQVTM and CDR2 ANQGSEA come from the germline V gene. V lost 6 bases, J lost 6 bases, and 5 bases stayed unmatched. CDR3 protein: CSVRGGFNSPLHF. The DNA of the CDR3 is TGCAGCGTCAGGGGGGGGTTTAATTCACCCCTCCACTTT.

A few counts support this clonotype. J is TRBJ2-1 and V is TRBV6-5; the D is unclear. Germline CDR1 MNHEY, CDR2 SVGAGI. V gave up 6 bases and J gave up 10 bases, with 13 bases separating them. The CDR3 is made up of 12 amino acids. The CDR3 bases are TGTGCCAGCAGCGACCTGGTTGGAGAGCAGTTCTTC. This encodes CASSDLVGEQFF.

This clonotype was seen only a few times. The rearrangement uses TRBV7-9 and TRBJ2-7; D is undetermined. This CDR3 comprises 13 residues. Germline assignment: CDR1 SEHNR and CDR2 FQNEAQ (reference sequence). V shed 5 bases and J shed 0 bases, with 8 bases lying between them. The CDR3 sequence: CASSPLSSYEQYF. CDR3 bases: TGTGCCAGCAGCCCCCTTAGCTCCTACGAGCAGTACTTC.

This chain joins TRBV25-1 and TRBJ2-1; D is undetermined. CDR3 length: 15 amino acids. Germline CDR1 reads MGHDK; CDR2 reads SYGVNS. V lost 4 bases to trimming and J lost 8 bases, with 18 bases between them. The CDR3 DNA reads as TGTGCCAGCAGTGTTAGGCGCGGCGGTATGGATGAGCAGTTCTTC. It specifies CASSVRRGGMDEQFF.

This clonotype was observed many times. This rearrangement joins TRBV29-1 to TRBJ1-1; 7 bases are a match to TRBD1. Per germline, CDR1 SQVTM and CDR2 ANQGSEA. The CDR3 sequence is 12 residues long. The trim removed 6 bases at V and 4 bases at J, leaving 5 bases unmatched. This CDR3 reads CSVRAGGTEAFF. The CDR3 region has the DNA TGCAGCGTAAGGGCAGGGGGCACTGAAGCTTTCTTT.

This clonotype was seen more than once but under ten times. The chain carries TRBV29-1 and TRBJ2-1; D is perhaps TRBD1 or TRBD2 (5 bases each). The CDR3 consists of 14 residues. Germline V gives CDR1 SQVTM, CDR2 ANQGSEA. Trimming removed 3 bases from V and 0 bases from J, with 9 bases in between. CDR3 amino acids: CSVEGESSYNEQFF. CDR3 DNA sequence: TGCAGCGTTGAGGGGGAGAGCTCCTACAATGAGCAGTTCTTC.

The chain employs TRBV11-2 and TRBJ2-1; 10 nucleotides match TRBD2. Germline trimming cut 6 bases from V and 7 bases from J; bases unmatched to any gene: 9. Germline V gene lookup returns CDR1 SGHAT and CDR2 FQNNGV. The CDR3 loop spans 15 amino acids. The CDR3 bases are TGTGCCAGCAGGTTGAAAGCGGGGGGGGGTAATGAGCAGTTCTTC. This encodes CASRLKAGGGNEQFF. Together with reference TRBV11-2 and TRBJ2-1, the CDR3 gives the full variable domain: EAGVAQSPRYKIIEKRQSVAFWCNPISGHATLYWYQQILGQGPKLLIQFQNNGVVDDSQLPKDRFSAERLKGVDSTLKIQPAKLEDSAVYLCASRLKAGGGNEQFFGPGTRLTVL.

This clonotype was detected a few times. V is TRBV7-9 and J is TRBJ2-7; possibly TRBD1 for D (6 bases). Germline V lookup: CDR1 SEHNR, CDR2 FQNEAQ (reference sequence). The CDR3 length is 14 residues. Trimming took 3 bases from V and 2 from J, leaving 11 bases between them. The chain's CDR3 is CASSFRDITYEQYF. CDR3 nucleotides: TGTGCCAGCAGCTTCCGGGACATTACCTACGAGCAGTACTTC.

This clonotype was detected only a few times. The chain recombines TRBV12-3 or TRBV12-4 with TRBJ1-1, with 7 nucleotides matching TRBD1. V lost 5 bases to trimming and J lost 0 bases; unmatched junction nucleotides: 6. There are 15 residues in the CDR3. For the CDR3, the DNA is TGTGCCAGCAGTCCTTCCGACAGGGTGAACACTGAAGCTTTCTTT. Its protein is CASSPSDRVNTEAFF.

V is TRBV6-2 or TRBV6-3 and J is TRBJ2-3; D unresolved. Germline CDR1 is MNHEY and CDR2 is SVGEGT. The CDR3 totals 15 residues. V was shortened by 5 bases and J by 2 bases, with 14 bases between the two germline ends. The CDR3 nucleotides read TGTGCCAGCAGTAACCCGGGTCGAAACACAGATACGCAGTATTTT. Residues: CASSNPGRNTDTQYF.